A selection of T cell receptor beta chains follows, all from one sample in a study of blood T cell repertoires in COVID-19. Profiled with immunoSEQ multiplex PCR; TCRdb holds only in-frame clones, not every one. The sample holds fewer than 50,000 clones; about two thirds are singletons and the top ten take less than 8%. The source material was peripheral blood. These receptors were taken from a man older than 75 with acute or convalescent COVID-19. Each CDR3 is given with its conserved first and last residue. Fields, in order: CDR3 protein, J gene, clone size, V gene. Clone size is shown for a subset of rows, as once, few, many or a class of expanded clone.

CSVGDWGQSTDTQYF	TRBJ2-3	NA	TRBV29-1
CAWSIAHYEQYF	TRBJ2-7	NA	TRBV30
CASSQLASSYNEQFF	TRBJ2-1	few	TRBV3-1/TRBV3-2
CASRRAGQKIRPSTEAFF	TRBJ1-1	many	TRBV11-2
CASSETRTTYEQYF	TRBJ2-7	NA	TRBV3-1/TRBV3-2
CASRDRDTEAFF	TRBJ1-1	NA	TRBV3-1/TRBV3-2
CASSPGQARYSTNEKLFF	TRBJ1-4	NA	TRBV5-1
CASSLYRVNTGELFF	TRBJ2-2	NA	TRBV11-3
CAWSAGATNEKLFF	TRBJ1-4	NA	TRBV30
CASSYERRREGRRGDTQYF	TRBJ2-3	few	TRBV6-2/TRBV6-3
CASSAGSETWEETQYF	TRBJ2-5	NA	TRBV2
CASSGRLAGSETQYF	TRBJ2-5	NA	TRBV6-2/TRBV6-3
CASSPRGQRRSYEQYF	TRBJ2-7	few	TRBV19
CASSQDRMLAGYQETQYF	TRBJ2-5	NA	TRBV4-3
CASSPPRTYEQYF	TRBJ2-7	NA	TRBV7-9
CASSQSMRGTTEAFF	TRBJ1-1	NA	TRBV14
CASSARTVNYGYTF	TRBJ1-2	NA	TRBV4-2
CASSWGQGGQEEAFF	TRBJ1-1	NA	TRBV6-6
CASSRGTGVVWYEQYF	TRBJ2-7	NA	TRBV6-6
CASTLSKNTEAFF	TRBJ1-1	NA	TRBV6-5
CASSPRGGGGEKLFF	TRBJ1-4	NA	TRBV19
CASTGGAGRNSPLHF	TRBJ1-6	few	TRBV19
CASSLAAASSYEQYF	TRBJ2-7	NA	TRBV5-4
CASSYQTNQPQHF	TRBJ1-5	NA	TRBV12-3/TRBV12-4
CASSPGSRRNTGELFF	TRBJ2-2	NA	TRBV18
CASSQDPLVSRTREATGELFF	TRBJ2-2	NA	TRBV4-1
CAWMGQGPNEKLFF	TRBJ1-4	NA	TRBV30
CASSRGGGDNIQYF	TRBJ2-4	NA	TRBV11-3
CASSYPDSPNYGYTF	TRBJ1-2	few	TRBV6-2/TRBV6-3
CASSQDGGNYGYTF	TRBJ1-2	NA	TRBV4-2
CASSLLAGGLEFF	TRBJ2-1	NA	TRBV7-3
CASSLQGWQPQHF	TRBJ1-5	few	TRBV27
CASSQDLAGANQETQYF	TRBJ2-5	NA	TRBV4-1
CASSLSQGSYEQYF	TRBJ2-7	NA	TRBV27
CASTDRQGAATEAFF	TRBJ1-1	NA	TRBV4-3
CASSAGRTGKETQYF	TRBJ2-5	NA	TRBV28
CASSFRTDDNEKLFF	TRBJ1-4	NA	TRBV9
CASSHPDSGIGELFF	TRBJ2-2	NA	TRBV11-2
CASSDGQGMISTEAFF	TRBJ1-1	NA	TRBV6-1
CASSPGAGNYGYTF	TRBJ1-2	NA	TRBV18
CASTLTGGYQPQHF	TRBJ1-5	once	TRBV6-6
CASSPLGLAVSFQETQYF	TRBJ2-5	NA	TRBV18
CASSFRGDRYEQYF	TRBJ2-7	NA	TRBV28
CASSLGTGGRVYGYTF	TRBJ1-2	NA	TRBV6-6
CASSGRNTEAFF	TRBJ1-1	NA	TRBV11-2
CASTGREGYTF	TRBJ1-2	NA	TRBV2
CASSHDSSGIYNEQFF	TRBJ2-1	NA	TRBV11-3
CASSGDREYQPQHF	TRBJ1-5	few	TRBV2
CASSEARGYEQYF	TRBJ2-7	NA	TRBV10-2
CASTRDLNTEAFF	TRBJ1-1	once	TRBV5-1
CASSPRTGVDNEQFF	TRBJ2-1	NA	TRBV18
CASSGQSLNTEAFF	TRBJ1-1	NA	TRBV21-1
CASSLVAGQGHEKLFF	TRBJ1-4	many	TRBV5-1
CASSPGTGRADTQYF	TRBJ2-3	NA	TRBV27
CASSLVGAVNSPLHF	TRBJ1-6	NA	TRBV7-2
CASSPDGLSYEQYF	TRBJ2-7	few	TRBV7-3
CASSRDSASNQPQHF	TRBJ1-5	NA	TRBV6-2/TRBV6-3
CASSTGTSGADTQYF	TRBJ2-3	NA	TRBV5-6
CASSPRGRTDTQYF	TRBJ2-3	NA	TRBV3-1/TRBV3-2
CASSQEPGSNTGELFF	TRBJ2-2	NA	TRBV4-2